The next 22 T cell receptor beta chains were all read from a single sample in a study of cytomegalovirus exposure and HLA in healthy donors. This PCR relied on a set of 60 Vbeta primers and 13 Jbeta primers. The assay was immunoSEQ multiplex PCR, and TCRdb's table has in-frame clones only and misses some. The sample has some 140,000 clones, 70% to 80% seen once. Sequenced material: PBMCs. The source is a man aged 25-40 years in good health and CMV-seropositive.

This chain links TRBV5-8 with TRBJ2-2; D gene uncertain. The CDR3 runs to 13 residues. Germline lookup yields CDR1 SGHTS and CDR2 YDEGEE. V lost 1 base and J 5 bases, leaving 6 bases between the germline ends. This CDR3 is CASSLRETGELFF. The CDR3 bases are TGTGCCAGCAGCTTGAGAGAAACCGGGGAGCTGTTTTTT. The complete variable domain, with remaining parts taken from reference TRBV5-8 and TRBJ2-2, reads EAGVTQSPTHLIKTRGQQATLRCSPISGHTSVYWYQQALGLGLQFLLWYDEGEERNRGNFPPRFSGRQFPNYSSELNVNALELEDSALYLCASSLRETGELFFGEGSRLTVL.

V usage is TRBV5-6 and J usage is TRBJ1-2, with 8 bases lining up with TRBD1. The CDR3 contains 15 residues. CDR1 and CDR2 (germline): SGHDT, YYEEEE. Trimming at V came to 4 bases and at J to 2 bases, leaving 7 bases not matched to a gene. The CDR3 region is CASSPLRQGNYGYTF. The CDR3 nucleotides are TGTGCCAGCAGCCCTCTGAGACAGGGGAACTATGGCTACACCTTC.

This clone was found a few times. The chain uses TRBV27 and TRBJ2-5; 9 nucleotides align to TRBD2. J gave up 1 base and V 3 bases, and 3 bases lay outside the gene matches. CDR1 is MNHEY and CDR2 is SMNVEV in the germline V gene (reference sequence). The CDR3 covers 15 residues. The CDR3 DNA follows: TGTGCCAGCAGTTTTAGACTAGCGGCCCAAGAGACCCAGTACTTC. Protein product: CASSFRLAAQETQYF.

This clone was picked up one time. J is TRBJ2-3 and V is TRBV9; tentative D call: TRBD2 (6 bases). V shed 0 bases and J shed 3 bases, with 11 bases lying between them. The CDR3 sequence is 15 residues long. The V gene's germline CDR1 is SGDLS and CDR2 YYNGEE. The CDR3 DNA is TGTGCCAGCAGCGTAGACGGGAGCGATACAGATACGCAGTATTTT. It yields the protein CASSVDGSDTDTQYF.

This chain connects TRBV7-2 to TRBJ2-2; 8 nucleotides match TRBD2. Germline CDR1 is SGHTA and CDR2 is FQGNSA. The CDR3 loop spans 14 amino acids. V lost 5 bases to trimming and J lost 7 bases; unmatched junction nucleotides: 6. CDR3 loop: CASSAREGVGELFF. The CDR3 DNA reads as TGTGCCAGCAGCGCCCGGGAGGGGGTCGGGGAGCTGTTTTTT.

The rearrangement links TRBV7-3 to TRBJ2-5, with D perhaps matching TRBD1 (5 bases). Looked up from germline, CDR1 is SGHTA and CDR2 is FQGTGA. The CDR3 covers 16 residues. V shed 1 base and J shed 0 bases, with 12 bases lying between them. As DNA, the CDR3 is TGTGCCAGCAGCTTAAATGGTGGGGCAAACCAAGAGACCCAGTACTTC. This gives the protein CASSLNGGANQETQYF.

This rearrangement joins TRBV7-9 to TRBJ1-2; 7 bases are shared with TRBD1. J was trimmed by 8 bases and V by 6 bases; bases with no gene match: 9. This CDR3 spans 13 amino acids. Germline V gives CDR1 SEHNR, CDR2 FQNEAQ (reference sequence). CDR3 coding DNA: TGTGCCAGCAGTTTTACAGGGGAAGGCGGCTACACCTTC. Translation gives CASSFTGEGGYTF. Combining the CDR3 with reference TRBV7-9 and TRBJ1-2 gives the whole variable domain DTGVSQNPRHKITKRGQNVTFRCDPISEHNRLYWYRQTLGQGPEFLTYFQNEAQLEKSRLLSDRFSAERPKGSFSTLEIQRTEQGDSAMYLCASSFTGEGGYTFGSGTRLTVV.

V usage is TRBV7-2 and J usage is TRBJ2-3, with 9 bases aligning to TRBD2. Germline loops: CDR1 SGHTA, CDR2 FQGNSA. The ends lost 4 bases at V and 1 base at J; junction bases unmatched: 3. The CDR3 length is 15 residues. The CDR3 sequence: CASSSLAGRTDTQYF. The CDR3 DNA is TGTGCCAGCAGCTCTCTAGCGGGGCGCACAGATACGCAGTATTTT.

In its sample, this clone was seen once. V and J are TRBV19 and TRBJ1-5; perhaps TRBD1 as D (6 bases). The germline CDR1 and CDR2 sequences are LNHDA and SQIVND (reference sequence). V shed 9 bases and J shed 2 bases, with 14 bases lying between them. This CDR3 contains 14 residues. This chain's CDR3 is CASSIRGGNQPQHF. The CDR3 DNA follows: TGTGCCAGCAGCATCAGGGGTGGCAATCAGCCCCAGCATTTT.

V gene TRBV5-4 combines with J gene TRBJ2-2; 8 nucleotides agree with TRBD2. The V segment lost 3 bases and the J segment 3 bases; nucleotides outside the gene matches: 7. CDR1 is SGHNT, CDR2 YYREEE, per germline (reference sequence). This CDR3 has 16 residues. The CDR3 here is CASSSALAGYTGELFF. CDR3 bases: TGTGCCAGCAGCTCGGCCCTAGCGGGCTACACCGGGGAGCTGTTTTTT.

The gene calls are TRBV7-6 and TRBJ1-1; the match to TRBD1 covers 8 bases. The V gene end was trimmed by 3 bases and the J gene end by 6 bases; junction bases not matched to a gene: 6. The germline CDR1 and CDR2 sequences are SGHVS and FNYEAQ. This CDR3 spans 14 amino acids. CDR3 residues: CASSLADRGAEAFF. The CDR3 region has the DNA TGTGCCAGCAGCTTGGCCGACAGGGGTGCTGAAGCTTTCTTT.

V is TRBV27 and J is TRBJ2-5, with D perhaps TRBD2 (6 bases). The J call is doubtful: the DNA matches TRBJ2-7 better. This CDR3 is built from 14 residues. Germline loops: CDR1 MNHEY, CDR2 SMNVEV (reference sequence). The CDR3 region is CASRKREVHYEQYF. The CDR3 DNA sequence: TGTGCCAGCAGGAAAAGGGAGGTCCACTACGAGCAGTACTTC.

The gene calls are TRBV5-4 and TRBJ2-7, with no clear D. Germline CDR1 SGHNT, CDR2 YYREEE (reference sequence). The CDR3 has 11 residues. Trimming took off 3 bases at V and 1 base at J, with 2 bases between the two ends. CDR3 sequence reads: CASSSSYEQYF. CDR3 coding DNA: TGTGCCAGCAGCTCTTCCTACGAGCAGTACTTC.

The chain recombines TRBV10-3 with TRBJ2-7; TRBD2 matches at 9 bases. Germline CDR1 is ENHRY and CDR2 is SYGVKD. J was trimmed by 2 bases and V by 3 bases; bases with no gene match: 5. The CDR3 length is 15 residues. This CDR3 is CAISESAGGPYEQYF. CDR3 DNA sequence: TGTGCCATCAGTGAATCAGCGGGAGGACCCTACGAGCAGTACTTC.

The chain employs TRBV27 and TRBJ2-3; 7 nucleotides align to TRBD1. This CDR3 region has 18 residues. From germline, CDR1 is MNHEY and CDR2 SMNVEV (reference sequence). V dropped 5 bases and J dropped 1; count of bases not matched to a gene: 15. CDR3 in amino acids: CASSPRGVRGPGTDTQYF. In DNA, the CDR3 is TGTGCCAGCAGTCCCCGAGGGGTAAGGGGGCCGGGCACAGATACGCAGTATTTT.

The chain uses TRBV6-5 and TRBJ2-2, with TRBD1 identical over 7 bases. This CDR3 region has 15 residues. Germline CDR1 MNHEY, CDR2 SVGAGI. V was clipped by 2 bases and J by 2 bases; unmatched bases: 2. The CDR3, as DNA: TGTGCCAGCAGTTACGGGACAGCCAACACCGGGGAGCTGTTTTTT. This codes for CASSYGTANTGELFF.

The chain recombines TRBV19 with TRBJ2-7, with TRBD1 matching 12 bases. V trimming: 5 bases; J trimming: 4 bases; junction bases outside the gene matches: 6. This CDR3 is built from 15 residues. The germline V gene encodes CDR1 LNHDA and CDR2 SQIVND (reference sequence). The CDR3 nucleotides read TGTGCCAGTAGTGTAACGGGACAGGGGGCATACGAGCAGTACTTC. Protein sequence: CASSVTGQGAYEQYF.

This chain uses TRBV6-5 with TRBJ1-2; D gene uncertain. Germline lookup yields CDR1 MNHEY and CDR2 SVGAGI. The CDR3 covers 13 residues. Deletions cut 5 bases from V and 2 bases from J, with 9 bases between. CDR3: CASSPSSNYGYTF. CDR3 coding DNA: TGTGCCAGCAGTCCCTCCTCGAACTATGGCTACACCTTC.

The rearrangement joins TRBV27 to TRBJ1-1, with 7 bases that match TRBD1. Germline values: CDR1 MNHEY, CDR2 SMNVEV (reference sequence). The CDR3 is 13 residues long. The V gene end was trimmed by 7 bases and the J gene end by 1 base; junction bases not matched to a gene: 3. CDR3 region: CASIWTGNTEAFF. CDR3 nucleotide sequence: TGTGCCAGCATCTGGACAGGGAACACTGAAGCTTTCTTT.

The chain couples TRBV29-1 to TRBJ1-2, with D unclear. The CDR3 is 14 residues long. Trimming shortened V by 7 bases and J by 6 bases, and 21 bases separated the two germline ends. The germline CDR1 and CDR2 sequences are SQVTM and ANQGSEA. As DNA, the CDR3 is TGCAGCGCCACCGCGGGTGGGTCCGGTAATGGCTACACCTTC. Protein: CSATAGGSGNGYTF. Combining the CDR3 with reference TRBV29-1 and TRBJ1-2 gives the whole variable domain SAVISQKPSRDICQRGTSLTIQCQVDSQVTMMFWYRQQPGQSLTLIATANQGSEATYESGFVIDKFPISRPNLTFSTLTVSNMSPEDSSIYLCSATAGGSGNGYTFGSGTRLTVV.

The count of this clone is one. V usage is TRBV7-9 and J usage is TRBJ2-5, with 11 bases that match TRBD2. The CDR3 contains 16 residues. V dropped 5 bases and J dropped 4; count of bases not matched to a gene: 9. The germline CDR1 and CDR2 sequences are SEHNR and FQNEAQ (reference sequence). The DNA of the CDR3 is TGTGCCAGCAGCCTCACTAGCGGGGGCAAGAGAGAGACCCAGTACTTC. Translating gives CASSLTSGGKRETQYF. The whole variable domain, remainder taken from reference TRBV7-9 and TRBJ2-5, is DTGVSQNPRHKITKRGQNVTFRCDPISEHNRLYWYRQTLGQGPEFLTYFQNEAQLEKSRLLSDRFSAERPKGSFSTLEIQRTEQGDSAMYLCASSLTSGGKRETQYFGPGTRLLVL.

The rearrangement uses TRBV7-2 and TRBJ2-2, with a weak D call TRBD1 (6 bases). V dropped 6 bases and J dropped 0 bases, with 11 bases sitting between them. The CDR3 extends over 15 amino acids. CDR1 is SGHTA, CDR2 FQGNSA, per germline. CDR3 nucleotides: TGTGCCAGCAGACCACAGGGAACGAACACCGGGGAGCTGTTTTTT. Residues: CASRPQGTNTGELFF.